This T cell receptor (beta chain) emerged from a study of cytomegalovirus exposure and HLA in healthy donors. Study findings and constraints: Donor immune exposure was known only as CMV serostatus. High specificity and sensitivity for cytomegalovirus status were reported for the classifier. A reported reduction in N-insertions relative to the 666-donor mean was seen in an Asian-associated ancestry cluster in a later analysis. Researchers reported in a later analysis that common viral pathogens appeared linked to several top clusters.

The CDR3 runs 14 residues. The V gene's germline CDR1 is GTSNPN and CDR2 SVGIG (reference sequence). Trimming cost V 1 base and J 9 bases; bases outside gene matches: 6. The table lists this clone with a few counts. The antigen remains unidentified. 13 Jbeta primers and 60 Vbeta primers were used for the PCR. Generated by immunoSEQ multiplex PCR, the TCRdb table keeps only in-frame clones and is missing some. The repertoire includes about 170,000 clones, approximately 75% of them detected once, and about 1.9% sits in the top ten. This sequence was found in a woman aged 18-35 years in good health and CMV-seronegative. Sequenced sample: PBMCs. The chain recombines TRBV30 with TRBJ2-1; 10 positions match TRBD2. The CDR3 reads CAWSGLAGAIEQFF. In DNA, the CDR3 is TGTGCCTGGAGTGGGCTAGCGGGAGCTATTGAGCAGTTCTTC.